Listed here are 30 T cell receptor beta chains from one sample, sequenced in a study of blood T cell repertoires in COVID-19. Assay used: immunoSEQ multiplex PCR; TCRdb lists only in-frame clones, some missing. The table has 250,000 to 400,000 clones, roughly 84% seen once. Sequenced: peripheral blood. Receptor source: a man aged 50-59 years with active or convalescent COVID-19.

This clone was counted only a few times. This chain connects TRBV7-9 to TRBJ1-2; D is unresolved. The CDR3 is 14 amino acids. Germline CDR1 is SEHNR and CDR2 is FQNEAQ (reference sequence). The V gene lost 2 bases and the J gene lost 7 bases, with 14 bases spanning the gap. DNA of the CDR3: TGTGCCAGCAGCTTATATGCAGACAACGGTGGCTACACCTTC. Translation gives CASSLYADNGGYTF.

This sequence joins TRBV19 and TRBJ2-1; maybe TRBD2 (6 bases). Trimming cost V 9 bases and J 9 bases, with 21 bases left between them. The CDR3 is 14 residues long. Germline loops: CDR1 LNHDA, CDR2 SQIVND (reference sequence). CDR3 in DNA: TGTGCCAGCAAGGAGGGAGTGGATAGGGGTGAGCAGTTCTTC. This sequence encodes CASKEGVDRGEQFF.

This clone appeared a single time. The chain carries TRBV21-1 and TRBJ1-1; the table names TRBD1, a call not compared with the DNA. TRBV21-1 is tagged as a pseudogene. The CDR3 has 15 amino acids. The CDR3 region is CASSKAVHPNTEAFF. The CDR3 coding sequence is TGTGCCAGCAGCAAAGCGGTACACCCGAACACTGAAGCTTTCTTT.

The chain links TRBV12-3 or TRBV12-4 to TRBJ1-2, with a possible D match to TRBD1 (5 bases). Trimming cost V 5 bases and J 6 bases, with 10 bases left between them. This CDR3 has 12 amino acids. This CDR3 reads CASSRAGNGYTF. The CDR3 DNA is TGTGCCAGCAGTCGGGCAGGGAATGGCTACACCTTC.

The chain is built from TRBV11-2 and TRBJ2-2; the match to TRBD1 covers 7 bases. The CDR3 has 17 amino acids. With 3 bases clipped from V and 0 bases from J, the junction kept 7 bases outside the gene matches. Germline-derived CDR1 and CDR2 are SGHAT and FQNNGV. The DNA for the CDR3 is TGTGCCAGCAGCTTCCTCAGGGACAGTGCGAACACCGGGGAGCTGTTTTTT. It is translated as CASSFLRDSANTGELFF.

In its sample, this clone was seen once. V usage is TRBV6-2 or TRBV6-3 and J usage is TRBJ1-2, with D tentatively TRBD1 (5 bases). V lost 6 bases and J 3 bases, leaving 11 bases between the germline ends. This CDR3 region has 13 residues. CDR1 is MNHEY and CDR2 is SVGEGT in the germline V gene. The CDR3 nucleotides are TGTGCCAGCAGCCGGGGGGTCGACTATGGCTACACCTTC. Translating it yields CASSRGVDYGYTF.

The J gene is TRBJ2-2, the V gene TRBV5-1; 11 bases fit TRBD1. Unmatched junction bases numbered 13, after V lost 4 bases and J lost 5 bases. The CDR3 totals 18 residues. Germline values: CDR1 SGHRS, CDR2 YFSETQ. In DNA form, the CDR3 reads TGCGCCAGCAGCCCCCTCCCGGGACAGGGGGACGGTACCGGGGAGCTGTTTTTT. As protein: CASSPLPGQGDGTGELFF. Based on the CDR3 plus reference TRBV5-1 and TRBJ2-2, the full variable domain is KAGVTQTPRYLIKTRGQQVTLSCSPISGHRSVSWYQQTPGQGLQFLFEYFSETQRNKGNFPGRFSGRQFSNSRSEMNVSTLELGDSALYLCASSPLPGQGDGTGELFFGEGSRLTVL.

The V gene is TRBV2, the J gene TRBJ1-5, with 8 bases matching TRBD1. Losses at the gene ends were 2 bases for V and 0 bases for J; bases not matched to a gene: 9. The CDR3 length is 18 residues. Per the germline V gene, CDR1 is SNHLY and CDR2 is FYNNEI. CDR3 sequence: CASSERQGSAFSNQPQHF. The CDR3 DNA follows: TGTGCCAGCAGTGAACGACAGGGGTCCGCCTTTAGCAATCAGCCCCAGCATTTT.

Details on this clone: The CDR3 ends on some other residue instead of the conserved phenylalanine or tryptophan, so this is likely a read error. The DNA is omitted, as the CDR3 cannot be located on it reliably, and the CDR3 follows TCRdb's listing. The chain has TRBV23-1 and TRBJ1-1. TRBV23-1 falls under the ORF class, with uncertain function. Counting both end residues, the CDR3 totals 8 amino acids. The CDR3 loop is CASSREPR.

The V and J genes are TRBV3-1 (or the pseudogene TRBV3-2) and TRBJ2-1; D is ambiguous. The CDR3 contains 17 residues. Germline V gene lookup returns CDR1 LGHDT and CDR2 YNNKEL (reference sequence). Trimming removed 0 bases at V and 3 bases at J, with 15 bases between. The CDR3 DNA sequence: TGTGCCAGCAGCCAAGACCAGGCACCTCCTTTCTACAATGAGCAGTTCTTC. Protein: CASSQDQAPPFYNEQFF.

This chain connects TRBV19 to TRBJ1-3, with D uncertain. CDR1 and CDR2 (germline): LNHDA, SQIVND (reference sequence). CDR3 length: 15 amino acids. Between the trimmed V and J ends, which lost 4 bases and 2 bases, there was a span of 12 bases. CDR3: CASSTSGGAGNTIYF. The CDR3 region has the DNA TGTGCCAGTAGTACAAGCGGAGGTGCTGGAAACACCATATATTTT. The full variable domain, its missing parts supplied by reference TRBV19 and TRBJ1-3, is DGGITQSPKYLFRKEGQNVTLSCEQNLNHDAMYWYRQDPGQGLRLIYYSQIVNDFQKGDIAEGYSVSREKKESFPLTVTSAQKNPTAFYLCASSTSGGAGNTIYFGEGSWLTVV.

The V and J genes are TRBV28 and TRBJ1-3, with TRBD1 identical over 8 bases. CDR3 size: 17 residues. V shed 3 bases and J 0 bases; nucleotides not matched to a gene: 7. CDR1 is MDHEN and CDR2 is SYDVKM in the germline V gene. CDR3 DNA: TGTGCCAGCAGTTTCCCAGGACAGGGCCTCTCTGGAAACACCATATATTTT. As protein: CASSFPGQGLSGNTIYF. The full variable domain, rest sourced from reference TRBV28 and TRBJ1-3, is DVKVTQSSRYLVKRTGEKVFLECVQDMDHENMFWYRQDPGLGLRLIYFSYDVKMKEKGDIPEGYSVSREKKERFSLILESASTNQTSMYLCASSFPGQGLSGNTIYFGEGSWLTVV.

This clone was observed a handful of times. DNA of the CDR3: TGTGCCAGCAGCTCTTCACAGGGAAGTGATACCATATATTTT. This translates into CASSSSQGSDTIYF. The gene calls are TRBV11-3 and TRBJ1-3; the D gene is possibly TRBD1 (6 bases). The CDR3 length is 14 residues. V shed 4 bases and J shed 10 bases, with 17 bases lying between them. Germline-derived CDR1 and CDR2 are SGHNT and YENEEA.

This clone has a single count. The J gene is TRBJ1-1, the V gene TRBV11-2; perhaps TRBD1 as D (6 bases). Trimming left V 1 base short and J 7 bases short, with 10 bases between. CDR1 is SGHAT and CDR2 is FQNNGV in the germline V gene. This CDR3 region has 13 residues. The CDR3 DNA sequence: TGTGCCAGCAGCTTAGCACGGGACAATGAAGCTTTCTTT. Amino acids: CASSLARDNEAFF. Together with reference TRBV11-2 and TRBJ1-1, the CDR3 gives the full variable domain: EAGVAQSPRYKIIEKRQSVAFWCNPISGHATLYWYQQILGQGPKLLIQFQNNGVVDDSQLPKDRFSAERLKGVDSTLKIQPAKLEDSAVYLCASSLARDNEAFFGQGTRLTVV.

The chain couples TRBV5-1 to TRBJ2-7; D perhaps matches TRBD1 (6 bases). This CDR3 contains 15 residues. Trimming removed 0 bases at V and 0 bases at J, with 10 bases between. CDR1 SGHRS and CDR2 YFSETQ come from the germline V gene. The CDR3: CASSLVGAGSYEQYF. CDR3 bases: TGCGCCAGCAGCTTGGTGGGGGCAGGCTCCTACGAGCAGTACTTC. The full variable domain, with the rest looked up from reference TRBV5-1 and TRBJ2-7, is KAGVTQTPRYLIKTRGQQVTLSCSPISGHRSVSWYQQTPGQGLQFLFEYFSETQRNKGNFPGRFSGRQFSNSRSEMNVSTLELGDSALYLCASSLVGAGSYEQYFGPGTRLTVT.

This chain connects TRBV5-1 to TRBJ1-1; a weak D match, TRBD1 (5 bases). The CDR3 covers 16 residues. Germline CDR1 SGHRS, CDR2 YFSETQ. Trimming pared 4 bases from V and 3 bases from J, leaving 19 bases between. CDR3 sequence: CASSPEGWGSDTEAFF. For the CDR3, the DNA is TGCGCCAGCAGCCCGGAGGGTTGGGGGTCGGACACTGAAGCTTTCTTT.

This chain links TRBV11-3 with TRBJ2-3; the D gene is possibly TRBD2 (6 bases). The CDR3 runs 16 residues. Germline CDR1 is SGHNT and CDR2 is YENEEA. Trimming took off 0 bases at V and 2 bases at J, with 12 bases between the two ends. The CDR3 reads CASSLDGAGNTDTQYF. CDR3 nucleotide sequence: TGTGCCAGCAGCTTAGATGGGGCGGGAAACACAGATACGCAGTATTTT.

V usage is TRBV15 and J usage is TRBJ1-5; 8 bases align to TRBD1. The CDR3 runs to 14 residues. Germline V lookup: CDR1 LNHNV, CDR2 YYDKDF (reference sequence). V gave up 5 bases and J gave up 5 bases; unmatched junction bases: 5. For the CDR3, the DNA is TGTGCCACCAGCGGCGACAGGGGTCATCAGCCCCAGCATTTT. Translation gives CATSGDRGHQPQHF.

The chain links TRBV3-1 (or the pseudogene TRBV3-2) to TRBJ1-5; TRBD1 is a possible D gene (6 bases). V lost 3 bases to trimming and J lost 6 bases, with 12 bases between them. Germline V lookup: CDR1 LGHDT, CDR2 YNNKEL (reference sequence). The length of the CDR3 is 14 residues. The CDR3 DNA follows: TGTGCCAGCAGCCAGGGCGGGGGGCTTCAGCCCCAGCATTTT. Amino acids: CASSQGGGLQPQHF.

The sample holds one count of this clone. This chain joins TRBV7-9 and TRBJ1-2; weak D call: TRBD1 (5 bases). The CDR3 spans 14 residues. With 8 bases removed from V and 8 bases from J, the gap between germline ends came to 21 bases. The germline gives CDR1 SEHNR, CDR2 FQNEAQ (reference sequence). CDR3 sequence reads: CASGFGSGLGGYTF. CDR3 DNA: TGTGCCAGCGGTTTCGGGTCGGGACTGGGGGGCTACACCTTC.

The chain is built from TRBV19 and TRBJ2-5, with 8 bases aligning to TRBD1. The CDR3 runs 14 residues. V shed 6 bases, J shed 7 bases, and the junction held 10 bases outside the gene matches. Germline assignment: CDR1 LNHDA and CDR2 SQIVND (reference sequence). CDR3: CASRGTGEGGTQYF. The CDR3 DNA follows: TGTGCCAGTAGGGGGACAGGAGAAGGTGGGACCCAGTACTTC.

This clone was seen only a few times. The V call is TRBV19, the J call TRBJ1-4; TRBD1 agrees at 7 bases. Germline V gene data show CDR1 as LNHDA and CDR2 as SQIVND (reference sequence). Losses at the gene ends were 4 bases for V and 6 bases for J; bases not matched to a gene: 5. This CDR3 has 14 amino acids. The CDR3 nucleotides read TGTGCCAGTAGTACAGGGGGAGAGGATGAAAAACTGTTTTTT. Its translation: CASSTGGEDEKLFF. Full variable domain (rest looked up from reference TRBV19 and TRBJ1-4): DGGITQSPKYLFRKEGQNVTLSCEQNLNHDAMYWYRQDPGQGLRLIYYSQIVNDFQKGDIAEGYSVSREKKESFPLTVTSAQKNPTAFYLCASSTGGEDEKLFFGSGTQLSVL.

The rearrangement joins TRBV24-1 to TRBJ2-7, with 9 bases matching TRBD1. V shed 5 bases and J 0 bases; nucleotides not matched to a gene: 16. The CDR3 consists of 19 residues. Germline V gives CDR1 KGHDR, CDR2 SFDVKD. This CDR3 reads CATSAATGTGKGFSYEQYF. The CDR3 coding sequence is TGTGCCACCAGTGCCGCTACCGGGACAGGGAAGGGGTTCTCCTACGAGCAGTACTTC.

This chain links TRBV19 with TRBJ1-3; TRBD1 matches at 8 bases. Germline lookup yields CDR1 LNHDA and CDR2 SQIVND (reference sequence). V dropped 5 bases and J dropped 3; count of bases not matched to a gene: 6. This CDR3 comprises 15 residues. DNA of the CDR3: TGTGCCAGTAGTGTCCAGGGGGCTTATGGAAACACCATATATTTT. Encoded protein: CASSVQGAYGNTIYF.

This chain connects TRBV30 to TRBJ1-1, with unresolved D. From germline, CDR1 is GTSNPN and CDR2 SVGIG (reference sequence). This CDR3 is built from 11 residues. V dropped 2 bases and J dropped 9 bases, with 10 bases sitting between them. The CDR3 loop reads CAWSSGAQAFF. The CDR3 DNA reads as TGTGCCTGGAGTAGTGGAGCCCAAGCTTTCTTT.

With regard to this clone: At one boundary the junction diverges from the germline segment, which might be a read error. This chain connects TRBV7-6 to TRBJ2-3; 7 nucleotides match TRBD2. The CDR3 totals 16 residues. The germline V gene has CDR1 SGHVS and CDR2 FNYEAQ. CDR3 region: CASSLASGDTTATQYF. The CDR3 DNA reads as TGTGCCAGCAGCTTAGCCAGCGGGGATACTACAGCTACGCAGTATTTT.

The CDR3 DNA reads TGTGCCAGCAGTTTGATCGGGTCTGAGCAGTACTTC. This codes for CASSLIGSEQYF. V usage is TRBV12-3 or TRBV12-4 and J usage is TRBJ2-7; D remains ambiguous. This CDR3 region has 12 residues. The V gene lost 3 bases and the J gene lost 7 bases, with 10 bases spanning the gap.

As concerns this clone: The same CDR3 also results from other DNA sequences found in this sample. The chain links TRBV3-1 (or the pseudogene TRBV3-2) to TRBJ2-5; 7 bases align to TRBD1. This CDR3 has 14 residues. The germline V gene encodes CDR1 LGHDT and CDR2 YNNKEL (reference sequence). After removal of 6 bases from V and 3 bases from J, the junction contained 7 bases not matched to a gene. This chain's CDR3 is CASSPSGTEETQYF. The CDR3 nucleotides are TGTGCCAGCAGTCCCTCCGGGACAGAAGAGACCCAGTACTTC.

The chain is built from TRBV3-1 (or the pseudogene TRBV3-2) and TRBJ1-2, with 7 bases that match TRBD1. J gave up 5 bases and V 5 bases, and 17 bases lay outside the gene matches. CDR1 and CDR2 from the germline V gene are LGHDT and YNNKEL (reference sequence). This CDR3 is 17 amino acids long. This chain's CDR3 is CASSSDLAGTAWYGYTF. The CDR3 nucleotides are TGTGCCAGCAGCTCCGACTTGGCCGGGACAGCATGGTATGGCTACACCTTC.

The chain's CDR3 is CASSSGQGGAGELFF. The CDR3 DNA reads TGTGCCAGCAGCTCCGGACAGGGGGGGGCCGGGGAGCTGTTTTTT. This rearrangement joins TRBV11-2 to TRBJ2-2; TRBD1 matches at 10 bases. The CDR3 spans 15 residues. In germline, CDR1 is SGHAT, CDR2 FQNNGV. J lost 6 bases, V lost 4 bases, and 5 bases had no gene match.